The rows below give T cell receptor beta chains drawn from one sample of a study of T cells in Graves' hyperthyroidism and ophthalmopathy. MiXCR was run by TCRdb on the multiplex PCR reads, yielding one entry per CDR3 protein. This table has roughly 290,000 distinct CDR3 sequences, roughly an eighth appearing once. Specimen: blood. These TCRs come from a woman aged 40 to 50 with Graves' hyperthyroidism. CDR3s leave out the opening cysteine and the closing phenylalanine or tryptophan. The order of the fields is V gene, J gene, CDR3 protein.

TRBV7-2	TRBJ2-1	ASSFHYGSDRKNEQF
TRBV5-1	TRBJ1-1	ASAAGANTEAF
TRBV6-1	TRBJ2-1	ASSWDDQNEQF
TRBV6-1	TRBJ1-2	ASRPPPGNYGYT
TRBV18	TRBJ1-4	ASSRSTGERELF
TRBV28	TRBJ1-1	ASRVGGAGRGTEAF
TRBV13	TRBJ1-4	ASSFTGEKLF
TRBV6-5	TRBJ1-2	ASSYSGAWREGYT
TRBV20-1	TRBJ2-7	SARDKSSYEQY
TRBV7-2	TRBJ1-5	ASSYNIGQPQH
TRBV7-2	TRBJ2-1	ASSFVPISYNEQF
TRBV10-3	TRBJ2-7	AISGGTSGGSSYEQY
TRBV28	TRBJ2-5	ASSLLAGETQY
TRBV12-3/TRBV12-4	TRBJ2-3	ASSNAGLKAGVGDTQY
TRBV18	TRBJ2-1	ASSPDSRSHNEQF
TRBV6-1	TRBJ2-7	ASSRLAGTYEQY
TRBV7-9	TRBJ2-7	ASGPSGSSYEQY
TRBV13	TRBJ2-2	ASSLTGKLF
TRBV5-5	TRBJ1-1	ASSFSTSNTEAF
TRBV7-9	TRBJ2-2	ASSSLPSRATGELF
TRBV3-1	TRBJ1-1	ASSQRSPNTEAF
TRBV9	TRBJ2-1	ASSSQWGGEDNEQF
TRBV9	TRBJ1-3	ASSAQSSGNTIY
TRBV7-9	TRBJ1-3	ASRIGRRGPSGNTIY
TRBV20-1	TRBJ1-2	SATRDTSSYGYT
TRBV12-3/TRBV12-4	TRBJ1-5	ASSLVSGTGLLGNQPQH
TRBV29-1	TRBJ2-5	SVVVLAGEETQY
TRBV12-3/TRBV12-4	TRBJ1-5	ASSVDRGNQPQH